This record concerns one T cell receptor beta chain sequence. This CDR3 region has 16 residues. The V segment lost 1 base and the J segment 7 bases; nucleotides outside the gene matches: 8. Germline loops: CDR1 LGHNT, CDR2 FRNRAP. These data are taken from a study of blood T cell repertoires in COVID-19. Study overall: COVID-19 samples collected from the United States, Italy and Spain covered acute and convalescent phases.

Per the study methods: Cell counts per sample came from amplifying reference gene primers. Sequencing was performed with immunoSEQ multiplex PCR; in TCRdb, only in-frame clones are kept and a portion is missing. That table supplies the V and J calls and clone size; D and trimming were determined from the DNA. The repertoire consists of roughly 56,000 clones, with about 85% occurring once and the leading ten covering roughly 10%. The specimen was peripheral blood. V usage is TRBV12-5 and J usage is TRBJ2-5, with TRBD2 matching over 11 bases. This clonotype originated in a human donor in a cohort sampled during active COVID-19. CDR3 sequence (DNA): TGTGCTAGTGGTTTGGACTTAGCGGGAGGGCCTGGGACCCAGTACTTC. Residues: CASGLDLAGGPGTQYF.